Listed below are T cell receptor beta chains from one sample, sequenced in a study of human T cells and chemical hapten exposure. TCRdb analysed the RACE reads with MiXCR anew, one entry per CDR3 protein. The sample shows around 300,000 distinct CDR3 sequences, around 7% of them seen only once. The source material was whole blood, sampled in connection with sensitization to the hapten diphenylcyclopropenone (DPC). All receptors derive from a woman aged 18-29 years with alopecia areata. Some clones in this sample may be carry-over from other donors' samples. The CDR3 runs from the conserved cysteine through the conserved F or W. A D gene is named only where the DNA matches it firmly. A clone size is listed for some rows: how often the clone was seen (once, few, many), or a class if it is expanded.

cdr3_nt cdr3_aa j_call v_call d_call clone_size
TGTGCCATCAGTGAGGCCGGGGGCCGCACAGATACGCAGTATTTT CAISEAGGRTDTQYF TRBJ2-3 TRBV10-3 - few
TGTGCCAGCAGCTTATCAGGAATCTTGACCGGGGAGCTGTTTTTT CASSLSGILTGELFF TRBJ2-2 TRBV7-9 - few
TGCGCCAGTTACCAGCAGGGGGCAGATACGCAGTATTTT CASYQQGADTQYF TRBJ2-3 TRBV5-1 TRBD1 -
TGTGCCAGCAGAACCGGACCGGCCGCCTACAATGAGCAGTTCTTC CASRTGPAAYNEQFF TRBJ2-1 TRBV6-5 - -
TGTGCCAGCAGTTCCACAGGGGGAAAAGAGACCCAGTACTTC CASSSTGGKETQYF TRBJ2-5 TRBV6-1 TRBD1 -
TGTGCCAGCAGTTACTTAGGGGGCTCCTACAATGAGCAGTTCTTC CASSYLGGSYNEQFF TRBJ2-1 TRBV6-2/TRBV6-3 - -
TGTGCCAGTAGTCCAGTCTCCTTGGGACTGAGGGAGACCCAGTACTTC CASSPVSLGLRETQYF TRBJ2-5 TRBV19 - few
TGTGCCAGCAGATTACAGGGGCCCGGGGAGCTGTTTTTT CASRLQGPGELFF TRBJ2-2 TRBV7-9 TRBD1 -
TGTGCCAGCAGACCGGCGGGACTAGTCCCTGAAGCTTTCTTT CASRPAGLVPEAFF TRBJ1-1 TRBV27 - -
TGTGCCAGCAGTTACGCCCCAATAGCGGGGTCTCGCACAGATACGCAGTATTTT CASSYAPIAGSRTDTQYF TRBJ2-3 TRBV6-2/TRBV6-3 TRBD2 -
TGTGCCAGCAGCTTAGACAGGGTTGCCGGGGAGCTGTTTTTT CASSLDRVAGELFF TRBJ2-2 TRBV11-2 - few
TGTGCCAGCAGCTTGGTGCGGCAGCCAAATTCACCCCTCCACTTT CASSLVRQPNSPLHF TRBJ1-6 TRBV5-5 - many
TGTGCCAGCAGTCAAAAACCCATACTACAGGGCTATGGCTACACCTTC CASSQKPILQGYGYTF TRBJ1-2 TRBV6-5 - few
TGTGCCAGCAGCCGAACGGGACAGGGGAAATGGACTGAAGCTTTCTTT CASSRTGQGKWTEAFF TRBJ1-1 TRBV12-3/TRBV12-4 TRBD1 many
TGTGCCAGCAGCCAAGAGACAGGGGAGCACGGAACAGATACGCAGTATTTT CASSQETGEHGTDTQYF TRBJ2-3 TRBV3-1 TRBD1 -
TGCGCCAGCAGCGGTAGTCGAAGGGATAAAGCTTTCTTT CASSGSRRDKAFF TRBJ1-1 TRBV4-3 - -
TGTGCCAGCAGTTACTCGACTTGGGCAGGGGTAACAGATACGCAGTATTTT CASSYSTWAGVTDTQYF TRBJ2-3 TRBV6-5 - many
TGTGCCAGCGGGGGAGGCAGGGGGCCAGCTTTCTTT CASGGGRGPAFF TRBJ1-1 TRBV28 TRBD1 -
TGCGCCAGCAGCCACCCTCTCTGGGGGGTCGCAATCCCTCGATTT CASSHPLWGVAIPRF TRBJ1-1 TRBV4-1 - few
TGTGCCAGCAGCCCAGGGACCCAGAGCGGGGGGCAAGGAGATACGCAGTATTTT CASSPGTQSGGQGDTQYF TRBJ2-3 TRBV11-3 TRBD2 -
TGTGCCATCAGTGCGGGGGATCCCTATAATTCACCCCTCCACTTT CAISAGDPYNSPLHF TRBJ1-6 TRBV10-3 - few
TGTGCCAGCAGTTTCCGAGGACAGGCCTTTAATGAAAAACTGTTTTTT CASSFRGQAFNEKLFF TRBJ1-4 TRBV27 TRBD1 -
TGTGCCAGCAGCTCAATTATTTATAACCCCTCCGGGGAGCTGTTTTTT CASSSIIYNPSGELFF TRBJ2-2 TRBV7-8 - -
TGTGCCAGCAGTTTTAGTGAGACAGATACGCAGTATTTT CASSFSETDTQYF TRBJ2-3 TRBV6-6 - many
TGCAGCGTCGACGAGGCTGTTATGAACACTGAAGCTTTCTTT CSVDEAVMNTEAFF TRBJ1-1 TRBV29-1 - -
TGTGCCAGCTCACCAGAAGATACGCAGTATTTT CASSPEDTQYF TRBJ2-3 TRBV18 - few
TGTGCCAGCAGCGTAAAGCCGGGGTCCAATGAGCAGTTCTTC CASSVKPGSNEQFF TRBJ2-1 TRBV9 - few
TGCAGTGCTAGAGCCCCTTCTGAGGGCCCCTACGAGCAGTACTTC CSARAPSEGPYEQYF TRBJ2-7 TRBV20-1 - few
TGCGCCAGCAGCCCCCCAATCACCCTAGCGGGGAAGGGGGATACGCAGTATTTT CASSPPITLAGKGDTQYF TRBJ2-3 TRBV5-1 TRBD2 -
TGTGCCAGCAGTCCCGGGACTCTCACTCTCGGAGGACAGTACTTC CASSPGTLTLGGQYF TRBJ2-7 TRBV28 - many
TGTGCCAGCAGCGTGGGGGGAAGCTATGGCTACACCTTC CASSVGGSYGYTF TRBJ1-2 TRBV9 - few
TGTGCCAGCAGCCTTGTAGGTCTAGCGGGGGTTGATACGCAGTATTTT CASSLVGLAGVDTQYF TRBJ2-3 TRBV4-2 TRBD2 many
TGTGCCAGCAGTTCATCGGGACAGGGGTGGGGTGAAGCTTTCTTT CASSSSGQGWGEAFF TRBJ1-1 TRBV28 TRBD1 many
TGTGCCAGCAGCCTAATGGGGCAGTTTGACGATGAGCAGTTCTTC CASSLMGQFDDEQFF TRBJ2-1 TRBV11-2 - many
TGCGCCAGCAGCCAAGATTTACTGGGGCTCAATCAGCCCCAGCATTTT CASSQDLLGLNQPQHF TRBJ1-5 TRBV4-3 - -
TGTGCCAGCAGTATTGGGACAGTTGAAAAACTGTTTTTT CASSIGTVEKLFF TRBJ1-4 TRBV7-2 TRBD1 -
TGTGCCAGCAGTTCAGGGGGCAGGGAGAATGAGCAGTTCTTC CASSSGGRENEQFF TRBJ2-1 TRBV28 TRBD1 many
TGTGCCAGCAGCAATCCGCTTAGGACGGAAGACACCGGGGAGCTGTTTTTT CASSNPLRTEDTGELFF TRBJ2-2 TRBV4-2 - -
TGTGCCAGCAGCCCTCCGGGACAGCGGAGTGAAAAACTGTTTTTT CASSPPGQRSEKLFF TRBJ1-4 TRBV11-2 TRBD1 many
TGTGCCAGCAGCTTAGCCCCCTCTAGCGGGGGGGCCTTGCGCGAGCAGTACTTC CASSLAPSSGGALREQYF TRBJ2-7 TRBV7-2 TRBD2 many
TGTGCCAGCAGTCCGGCTGGGGAGACCCAGTACTTC CASSPAGETQYF TRBJ2-5 TRBV6-6 - many
TGTGCCAGCAGTTTTTCCTCGGGTCAAGAGACCCAGTACTTC CASSFSSGQETQYF TRBJ2-5 TRBV27 - -
TGTGCCAGCAACTCGCAGGATAGGACGATCAATGAGCAGTTCTTC CASNSQDRTINEQFF TRBJ2-1 TRBV6-1 - many
TGCAGTGCTACAGACAGGGATGGAGAGCAGTTCTTC CSATDRDGEQFF TRBJ2-1 TRBV20-1 TRBD1 few